The 17 T cell receptor beta chains presented below share a single source sample, sequenced in a study of shared clonotypes between healthy human individuals. Libraries were prepared by immunoSEQ multiplex PCR; TCRdb keeps only in-frame clonotypes and omits some of them. The sample lists more than 1.2 million clones; 98% were seen once. The sample comprised naive CD4+ T cells sorted from blood. Subset indicated: CD45RA+ positively selected. These TCRs come from a man aged 25 to 40 in good health.

The chain carries TRBV7-9 and TRBJ1-2, with D possibly TRBD1 on 5 matching bases. The ends were cut back, 2 bases at V and 6 bases at J, with 13 bases in the middle. Germline CDR1 SEHNR, CDR2 FQNEAQ (reference sequence). This CDR3 is 14 amino acids long. CDR3 amino acids: CASSLLSGADGYTF. CDR3 in DNA: TGTGCCAGCAGCTTATTATCCGGGGCCGATGGCTACACCTTC.

The V and J genes are TRBV18 and TRBJ1-2; D not resolved. Trimming shortened V by 6 bases and J by 0 bases, and 8 bases separated the two germline ends. In germline, CDR1 is KGHSH, CDR2 LQKENI. The CDR3 runs to 13 residues. The CDR3 nucleotides read TGTGCCAGCTCTACAGCGCCTAACTATGGCTACACCTTC. Translating gives CASSTAPNYGYTF.

The chain is built from TRBV5-1 and TRBJ2-5; D unclear. From germline, CDR1 is SGHRS and CDR2 YFSETQ. This CDR3 comprises 13 residues. Trimming removed 0 bases from V and 3 bases from J, with 6 bases in between. CDR3 residues: CASSLGHKETQYF. The CDR3 DNA reads as TGCGCCAGCAGCTTGGGTCATAAAGAGACCCAGTACTTC.

The chain carries TRBV18 and TRBJ2-1; D possibly uses TRBD1 or TRBD2 (5 bases each). The germline V and J ends were trimmed by 1 base and 8 bases, with 9 bases remaining between them. The CDR3 length is 13 residues. Germline loops: CDR1 KGHSH, CDR2 LQKENI. CDR3 coding DNA: TGTGCCAGCTCACCACGCTTGGGACATGAGCAGTTCTTC. This translates into CASSPRLGHEQFF. The full variable domain, completed using reference TRBV18 and TRBJ2-1, is NAGVMQNPRHLVRRRGQEARLRCSPMKGHSHVYWYRQLPEEGLKFMVYLQKENIIDESGMPKERFSAEFPKEGPSILRIQQVVRGDSAAYFCASSPRLGHEQFFGPGTRLTVL.

The rearrangement uses TRBV6-1 and TRBJ2-1; perhaps TRBD2 as D (5 bases). The CDR3 is made up of 14 amino acids. Trimming took off 7 bases at V and 6 bases at J, with 16 bases between the two ends. Germline assignment: CDR1 MNHNS and CDR2 SASEGT. CDR3 sequence: CASTKAWTGNEQFF. In nucleotides, the CDR3 is TGTGCCAGCACTAAAGCGTGGACTGGCAATGAGCAGTTCTTC.

The DNA for the CDR3 is TGTGCCAGCAGCAACACCGGGACTAGCGGGAGATCGTCCGGGGAGCTGTTTTTT. Translation gives CASSNTGTSGRSSGELFF. The V call is TRBV9, the J call TRBJ2-2; 14 bases map to TRBD2. Germline V CDR1 and CDR2: SGDLS, YYNGEE. The J segment lost 6 bases and the V segment lost 4 bases, leaving 11 bases of the junction unmatched. This CDR3 is built from 18 residues.

The rearrangement uses TRBV25-1 and TRBJ1-2; D is unclear. This CDR3 is 14 amino acids long. Trimming removed 7 bases from V and 6 bases from J, with 18 bases in between. Germline V CDR1 and CDR2: MGHDK, SYGVNS. Here the CDR3 reads CASTGVGGVDGYTF. DNA for the CDR3: TGTGCCAGCACGGGTGTTGGTGGCGTCGATGGCTACACCTTC.

V is TRBV27 and J is TRBJ2-7; TRBD2 agrees at 14 bases. This CDR3 comprises 18 residues. V was pared by 3 bases and J by 5 bases, with 12 bases of the junction left unmatched. Germline V CDR1 and CDR2: MNHEY, SMNVEV (reference sequence). CDR3 residues: CASSFTGTSGRYGNEQYF. The CDR3 DNA reads as TGTGCCAGCAGTTTCACCGGGACTAGCGGGAGATACGGGAACGAGCAGTACTTC.

The rearrangement links TRBV2 to TRBJ2-7; 8 bases align to TRBD1. The germline gives CDR1 SNHLY, CDR2 FYNNEI. With 6 bases clipped from V and 4 bases from J, the junction kept 8 bases outside the gene matches. This CDR3 is 14 amino acids long. CDR3 bases: TGTGCCAGCAGAAAGGGACAGGTTATTTACGAGCAGTACTTC. As protein: CASRKGQVIYEQYF.

The chain combines TRBV13 with TRBJ2-1; D is possibly TRBD2 (6 bases). CDR1 and CDR2 (germline): PRHDT, FYEKMQ (reference sequence). Trimming took off 1 base at V and 7 bases at J, with 11 bases between the two ends. This CDR3 has 14 residues. DNA for the CDR3: TGTGCCAGCAGCTTAGCCGGGAGAGGTAATGAGCAGTTCTTC. It encodes CASSLAGRGNEQFF.

As to this clone: The same CDR3 can be traced to other DNA sequences in this sample. The J gene is TRBJ2-7, the V gene TRBV29-1, with TRBD2 matching over 8 bases. Losses at the gene ends were 5 bases for V and 4 bases for J; bases not matched to a gene: 7. The CDR3 is 13 amino acids. CDR1 and CDR2 from the germline V gene are SQVTM and ANQGSEA. The CDR3 bases are TGCAGCGTTCGGGCGGGAGGATCGTACGAGCAGTACTTC. This sequence encodes CSVRAGGSYEQYF.

The gene calls are TRBV29-1 and TRBJ2-7, with 7 bases lining up with TRBD1. The V gene's germline CDR1 is SQVTM and CDR2 ANQGSEA. With V trimmed by 4 bases and J by 0 bases, 6 bases remained unmatched. This CDR3 has 14 residues. CDR3 sequence reads: CSVVRTGSSYEQYF. CDR3 coding DNA: TGCAGCGTTGTAAGGACAGGCAGCTCCTACGAGCAGTACTTC.

Comments on this clone: Other DNA sequences in this specimen translate into the identical CDR3. The chain carries TRBV5-1 and TRBJ1-2; D is uncertain. V lost 0 bases and J lost 2, with 11 bases in between. This CDR3 has 15 residues. Per the germline V gene, CDR1 is SGHRS and CDR2 is YFSETQ. The CDR3 protein is CASSLAGGQNYGYTF. CDR3 nucleotides: TGCGCCAGCAGCTTGGCCGGTGGGCAGAACTATGGCTACACCTTC.

Details on this clone: The junction differs from germline at one of its ends, possibly a read error. Other DNA sequences in this sample translate to the same CDR3. This sequence joins TRBV15 and TRBJ2-7; 7 bases are shared with TRBD1. Germline V gives CDR1 LNHNV, CDR2 YYDKDF (reference sequence). The CDR3 covers 14 residues. The CDR3 reads CATSRDRVSYEQYF. CDR3 sequence (DNA): TGTGCCACCAGCCGAGACAGGGTCTCCTACGAGCAGTACTTC.

This rearrangement joins TRBV18 to TRBJ2-3; TRBD1 agrees at 9 bases. The germline V gene encodes CDR1 KGHSH and CDR2 LQKENI. The CDR3 totals 16 residues. Trimming at V came to 2 bases and at J to 3 bases, leaving 6 bases not matched to a gene. In nucleotides, the CDR3 is TGTGCCAGCTCACCAGCCCGGGACAGGGTTACAGATACGCAGTATTTT. Translating gives CASSPARDRVTDTQYF.

The chain combines TRBV4-1 with TRBJ2-7; TRBD1 agrees at 10 bases. The CDR3 spans 17 residues. Trimming at V came to 1 base and at J to 3 bases, leaving 9 bases not matched to a gene. Germline loops: CDR1 MGHRA, CDR2 YSYEKL. The CDR3 protein is CASSQGAAGTGVYEQYF. Here the CDR3 DNA reads TGCGCCAGCAGCCAAGGCGCGGCCGGGACAGGGGTCTACGAGCAGTACTTC.

The chain combines TRBV28 with TRBJ2-7; TRBD1 matches at 9 bases. V dropped 6 bases and J dropped 3; count of bases not matched to a gene: 9. Per germline, CDR1 MDHEN and CDR2 SYDVKM. CDR3 length: 15 residues. CDR3 coding DNA: TGTGCCAGCAGCGTCCGGGACAGGGTTTACTACGAGCAGTACTTC. It codes for CASSVRDRVYYEQYF.